The 23 T cell receptor beta chains below all came from one sample that was sequenced in a study of T cell responses to AZD1222 COVID-19 vaccine. Using immunoSEQ multiplex PCR, the repertoire was profiled, and TCRdb retains in-frame clones only, with some absent. The sample comprises about 160,000 clones, roughly 86% of which are singletons, and more than 5.5% rests with the top ten. The specimen was peripheral blood, collected on day 0 of AZD1222 vaccination. The receptors were gathered from an adult in good health.

The genes are TRBV6-1 and TRBJ2-2, with 7 bases that match TRBD1. Germline values: CDR1 MNHNS, CDR2 SASEGT. V was clipped by 3 bases and J by 6 bases; unmatched bases: 7. The CDR3 contains 15 residues. The CDR3 reads CASSDTGVSSGELFF. DNA of the CDR3: TGTGCCAGCAGTGATACAGGGGTCTCATCCGGGGAGCTGTTTTTT.

The rearrangement uses TRBV27 and TRBJ1-5; a possible D gene is TRBD1 (6 bases). The CDR3 is 14 residues long. Germline CDR1 MNHEY, CDR2 SMNVEV (reference sequence). V was clipped by 6 bases and J by 2 bases, with 11 bases between them. The CDR3 DNA follows: TGTGCCAGCAGAGGACAGTCGGGCAATCAGCCCCAGCATTTT. Protein sequence: CASRGQSGNQPQHF.

The V call is TRBV19, the J call TRBJ1-2; the match to TRBD1 covers 8 bases. The germline V gene encodes CDR1 LNHDA and CDR2 SQIVND (reference sequence). The ends lost 3 bases at V and 4 bases at J; junction bases unmatched: 10. The CDR3 length is 16 residues. The CDR3 DNA is TGTGCCAGTAGTATTCTCGGACAGGGCCCTTTCTATGGCTACACCTTC. This translates into CASSILGQGPFYGYTF.

This clone was detected once. The J gene is TRBJ2-7, the V gene TRBV5-1, with 7 bases aligning to TRBD2. The germline CDR1 and CDR2 sequences are SGHRS and YFSETQ. V gave up 8 bases and J gave up 4 bases; unmatched junction bases: 12. The CDR3 has 14 residues. CDR3: CASRTGGGGYEQYF. The DNA of the CDR3 is TGCGCCAGTCGGACGGGGGGAGGTGGGTACGAGCAGTACTTC.

The V call is TRBV19, the J call TRBJ2-1, with D unclear. Trimming took 1 base from V and 8 from J, leaving 15 bases between them. The CDR3 is 15 residues long. The germline V gene encodes CDR1 LNHDA and CDR2 SQIVND (reference sequence). This CDR3 reads CASSIGRLELDEQFF. As DNA, the CDR3 is TGTGCCAGTAGTATAGGGCGGCTAGAATTGGATGAGCAGTTCTTC.

This chain links TRBV4-3 with TRBJ2-3; D not certain. Trimming removed 0 bases from V and 4 bases from J, with 5 bases in between. The germline CDR1 and CDR2 sequences are LGHNA and YSLEER. The CDR3 contains 13 residues. The CDR3 is CASSQDFSDTQYF. As DNA, the CDR3 is TGCGCCAGCAGCCAAGATTTCTCAGATACGCAGTATTTT.

The chain combines TRBV6-4 with TRBJ1-6; D uncertain. The germline V gene encodes CDR1 MRHNA and CDR2 SNTAGT. Trimming stripped 2 bases from V and 5 bases from J, with 4 bases between. This CDR3 has 13 amino acids. The CDR3 coding sequence is TGTGCCAGCAGTGACACCGATAATTCACCCCTCCACTTT. This sequence encodes CASSDTDNSPLHF.

In its sample, this clone was seen a few times. The chain uses TRBV27 and TRBJ2-6; tentatively, D is TRBD1 or TRBD2 (5 bases each). The CDR3 extends over 14 amino acids. The V end was cut by 8 bases, the J end by 6 bases, with 14 bases between. Looked up from germline, CDR1 is MNHEY and CDR2 is SMNVEV (reference sequence). CDR3 loop: CASRRGVTANVLTF. Written as DNA, the CDR3 is TGTGCCAGCCGGAGAGGGGTAACGGCCAACGTCCTGACTTTC. Combining the CDR3 with reference TRBV27 and TRBJ2-6 gives the whole variable domain EAQVTQNPRYLITVTGKKLTVTCSQNMNHEYMSWYRQDPGLGLRQIYYSMNVEVTDKGDVPEGYKVSRKEKRNFPLILESPSPNQTSLYFCASRRGVTANVLTFGAGSRLTVL.

V usage is TRBV12-5 and J usage is TRBJ1-3, with 7 bases fitting TRBD1. V lost 1 base, J lost 4 bases, and 4 bases stayed unmatched. Germline V CDR1 and CDR2: LGHNT, FRNRAP. The length of the CDR3 is 15 residues. CDR3 in DNA: TGTGCTAGTGGTTTGGAGGGGGCTAGAGGAAACACCATATATTTT. Translated: CASGLEGARGNTIYF.

The chain combines TRBV4-3 with TRBJ2-6; 16 bases agree with TRBD2. In germline, CDR1 is LGHNA, CDR2 YSLEER. The CDR3 has 20 amino acids. V lost 1 base and J lost 3; bases outside the gene matches: 6. The CDR3 loop is CASSQGTGLAGGVGANVLTF. CDR3 nucleotides: TGCGCCAGCAGCCAAGGGACGGGACTAGCGGGAGGGGTTGGGGCCAACGTCCTGACTTTC.

This chain's CDR3 is CASSKGARGSEAFF. The CDR3 DNA sequence: TGTGCCAGCAGCAAGGGGGCTAGGGGATCTGAAGCTTTCTTT. The V and J genes are TRBV28 and TRBJ1-1; 7 positions agree with TRBD1. Germline V CDR1 and CDR2: MDHEN, SYDVKM. Trimming took 6 bases from V and 6 from J; bases not matched to a gene: 10. The CDR3 is 14 amino acids.

The chain has TRBV6-6 and TRBJ1-6, with D unresolved. Germline values: CDR1 MNHNY, CDR2 SVGAGI (reference sequence). V was pared by 2 bases and J by 6 bases, with 5 bases between. The CDR3 sequence is 13 residues long. In DNA, the CDR3 is TGTGCCAGCAGTTACGAACCTAATTCACCCCTCCACTTT. Amino acid sequence: CASSYEPNSPLHF.

The V gene is TRBV7-3, the J gene TRBJ2-3; D is perhaps TRBD1 or TRBD2 (5 bases each). V was pared by 1 base and J by 1 base, with 9 bases between. There are 15 residues in the CDR3. Germline V gene sequence: CDR1 SGHTA, CDR2 FQGTGA. The CDR3 DNA reads TGTGCCAGCAGCTTAAGAGGGGCTGGCACAGATACGCAGTATTTT. Amino acids: CASSLRGAGTDTQYF.

This chain uses TRBV3-1 (or the pseudogene TRBV3-2) with TRBJ1-1; TRBD1 is a possible D gene (5 bases). V lost 2 bases and J 8 bases, leaving 9 bases between the germline ends. Germline assignment: CDR1 LGHDT and CDR2 YNNKEL (reference sequence). The CDR3 totals 12 residues. The DNA of the CDR3 is TGTGCCAGCAGCCAACAGGGAACCGAAGCTTTCTTT. Translating it yields CASSQQGTEAFF.

The rearrangement joins TRBV7-8 to TRBJ2-7; tentatively, D is TRBD1 (5 bases). Trimming cost V 5 bases and J 5 bases, with 13 bases left between them. The CDR3 is 13 residues long. CDR1 is SGHVS and CDR2 is FQNEAQ in the germline V gene. The CDR3 DNA reads as TGTGCCAGCAGCCTGGGGTCAGGGAACGAGCAGTACTTC. It yields the protein CASSLGSGNEQYF.

CDR3 in DNA: TGTGCCAGCAGGCCGGCTGGGGGGGAGACCTACGAGCAGTACTTC. It codes for CASRPAGGETYEQYF. The chain combines TRBV28 with TRBJ2-7; 7 bases agree with TRBD2. After removal of 6 bases from V and 2 bases from J, the junction contained 10 bases not matched to a gene. Per the germline V gene, CDR1 is MDHEN and CDR2 is SYDVKM. CDR3 length: 15 residues.

This chain connects TRBV14 to TRBJ1-6; D is ambiguous. This CDR3 region has 12 residues. Trimming took off 6 bases at V and 9 bases at J, with 9 bases between the two ends. In germline, CDR1 is SGHDN, CDR2 FVKESK. This chain's CDR3 is CASSHGSSPLHF. CDR3 DNA sequence: TGTGCCAGCAGTCACGGGAGTTCACCCCTCCACTTT. The full variable domain, its missing parts supplied by reference TRBV14 and TRBJ1-6, is EAGVTQFPSHSVIEKGQTVTLRCDPISGHDNLYWYRRVMGKEIKFLLHFVKESKQDESGMPNNRFLAERTGGTYSTLKVQPAELEDSGVYFCASSHGSSPLHFGNGTRLTVT.

The chain joins TRBV6-2 or TRBV6-3 to TRBJ2-7; 10 bases match TRBD1. Germline-derived CDR1 and CDR2 are MNHEY and SVGEGT. The junction had 9 bases not matched to a gene; V was cut back by 4 bases and J by 0 bases. The CDR3 runs 17 residues. The CDR3 sequence is CASSFRDRGTSSYEQYF. CDR3 coding DNA: TGTGCCAGCAGTTTCCGGGACAGGGGCACGAGCTCCTACGAGCAGTACTTC.

The V call is TRBV5-1, the J call TRBJ2-1, with D possibly TRBD1 on 6 matching bases. The V end was cut by 4 bases, the J end by 8 bases, with 19 bases between. CDR1 SGHRS and CDR2 YFSETQ come from the germline V gene. The CDR3 consists of 15 residues. The CDR3 nucleotides read TGCGCCAGCAGCAAACAGGGTAGCCTCGGGGATGAGCAGTTCTTC. Its translation is CASSKQGSLGDEQFF.

The gene calls are TRBV29-1 and TRBJ2-1; 14 bases match TRBD2. CDR3 length: 17 residues. Germline V CDR1 and CDR2: SQVTM, ANQGSEA. J was trimmed by 0 bases and V by 4 bases; bases with no gene match: 5. Written as DNA, the CDR3 is TGCAGCGTTGCGGGACTAGCGGGAGCAAGCTCCTACAATGAGCAGTTCTTC. Translation: CSVAGLAGASSYNEQFF.

The chain is built from TRBV6-6 and TRBJ1-1; the D gene is possibly TRBD1 (6 bases). The germline V and J ends were trimmed by 6 bases and 1 base, with 12 bases remaining between them. This CDR3 comprises 14 residues. The germline V gene encodes CDR1 MNHNY and CDR2 SVGAGI (reference sequence). CDR3 residues: CASRPTGGNTEAFF. The CDR3 DNA follows: TGTGCCAGCAGGCCGACAGGAGGGAACACTGAAGCTTTCTTT.

The V call is TRBV20-1, the J call TRBJ1-2, with unresolved D. This CDR3 contains 11 residues. V lost 2 bases to trimming and J lost 8 bases, with 9 bases between them. In germline, CDR1 is DFQATT, CDR2 SNEGSKA (reference sequence). CDR3 nucleotides: TGCAGTGCTAGATTCAGATTAGGCTACACCTTC. This encodes CSARFRLGYTF.

The chain links TRBV5-1 to TRBJ2-3; tentative D call: TRBD1 (5 bases). Germline lookup yields CDR1 SGHRS and CDR2 YFSETQ. This CDR3 contains 14 residues. V gave up 4 bases and J gave up 2 bases, with 11 bases separating them. The CDR3 here is CASSMTDFTDTQYF. The CDR3 DNA sequence: TGCGCCAGCAGCATGACAGACTTCACAGATACGCAGTATTTT.